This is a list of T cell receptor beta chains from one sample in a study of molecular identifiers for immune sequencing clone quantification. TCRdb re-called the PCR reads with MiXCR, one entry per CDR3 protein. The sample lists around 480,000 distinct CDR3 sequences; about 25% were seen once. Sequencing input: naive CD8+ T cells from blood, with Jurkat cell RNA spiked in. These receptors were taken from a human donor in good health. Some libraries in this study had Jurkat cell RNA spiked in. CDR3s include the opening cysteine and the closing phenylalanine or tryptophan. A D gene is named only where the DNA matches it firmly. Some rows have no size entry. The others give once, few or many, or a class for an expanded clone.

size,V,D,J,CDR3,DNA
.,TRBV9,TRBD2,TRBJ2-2,CASSVVGLVAGADTGELFF,TGTGCCAGCAGCGTAGTTGGGTTGGTAGCGGGGGCCGACACCGGGGAGCTGTTTTTT
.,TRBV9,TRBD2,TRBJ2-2,CASSLADPGELFF,TGTGCCAGCAGTCTAGCGGACCCCGGGGAGCTGTTTTTT
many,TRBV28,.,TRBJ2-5,CASSRREFQETQYF,TGTGCCAGCAGTCGGAGGGAGTTCCAAGAGACCCAGTACTTC
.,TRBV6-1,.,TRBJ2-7,CASSEGNHEQYF,TGTGCCAGCAGTGAAGGCAACCACGAGCAGTACTTC
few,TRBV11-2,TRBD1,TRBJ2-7,CASSQGVVEQYF,TGTGCCAGCAGCCAGGGGGTGGTCGAGCAGTACTTC
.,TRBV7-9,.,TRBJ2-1,CASSPRTTSPYEQFF,TGTGCCAGCAGCCCTCGGACTACCTCGCCCTACGAGCAGTTCTTC
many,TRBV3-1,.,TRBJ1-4,CASSQEINEKLFF,TGTGCCAGCAGCCAAGAAATAAATGAAAAACTGTTTTTT
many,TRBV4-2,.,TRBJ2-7,CASSQDSGATYEQYF,TGTGCCAGCAGCCAAGATTCGGGGGCCACCTACGAGCAGTACTTC
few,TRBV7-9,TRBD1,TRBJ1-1,CASSFPDRDEAFF,TGTGCCAGCAGCTTCCCGGACAGGGATGAAGCTTTCTTT
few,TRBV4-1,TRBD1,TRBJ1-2,CASSQDPQGAGGYTF,TGCGCCAGCAGCCAAGATCCACAGGGGGCAGGAGGCTACACCTTC
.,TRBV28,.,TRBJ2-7,CASSPPPQGGLYEQYF,TGTGCCAGCAGTCCCCCACCGCAGGGGGGCCTCTACGAGCAGTACTTC
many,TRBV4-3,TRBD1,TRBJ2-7,CASSAWTGTYEQYF,TGCGCCAGCAGCGCCTGGACAGGGACCTACGAGCAGTACTTC
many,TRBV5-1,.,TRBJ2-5,CASSTDDQETQYF,TGCGCCAGCAGCACCGACGACCAAGAGACCCAGTACTTC
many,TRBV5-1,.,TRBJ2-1,CASSLAAGSEQFF,TGCGCCAGCAGCTTGGCGGCAGGGTCTGAGCAGTTCTTC
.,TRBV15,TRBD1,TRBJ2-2,CATSRDRTGQNTGELFF,TGTGCCACCAGCAGAGATCGGACAGGGCAGAACACCGGGGAGCTGTTTTTT
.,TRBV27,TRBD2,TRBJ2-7,CARRPGLAGGEQYF,TGTGCCCGCAGGCCGGGACTAGCGGGAGGCGAGCAGTACTTC
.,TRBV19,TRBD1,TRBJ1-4,CASSRGQEKLFF,TGTGCCAGTAGTAGGGGACAGGAAAAACTGTTTTTT
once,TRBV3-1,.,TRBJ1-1,CASSQGWGAAYTEAFF,TGTGCCAGCAGCCAAGGTTGGGGGGCGGCGTACACTGAAGCTTTCTTT
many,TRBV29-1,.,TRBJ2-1,CSVDWGTYNEQFF,TGCAGCGTTGACTGGGGGACCTACAATGAGCAGTTCTTC
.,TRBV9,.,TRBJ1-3,CASSVTHLTASSGNTIYF,TGTGCCAGCAGCGTAACCCACCTGACAGCGTCCTCTGGAAACACCATATATTTT
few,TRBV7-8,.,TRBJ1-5,CASSPTGGDQPQHF,TGTGCCAGCAGCCCAACCGGGGGTGATCAGCCCCAGCATTTT
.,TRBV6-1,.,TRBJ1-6,CASSVQPSGYNSPLHF,TGTGCCAGCAGTGTACAGCCTAGTGGATATAATTCACCCCTCCACTTT
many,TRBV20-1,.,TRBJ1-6,CSAREKMHNSPLHF,TGCAGTGCTAGAGAGAAGATGCATAATTCACCCCTCCACTTT
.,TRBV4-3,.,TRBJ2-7,CASSQDRRFSGGGEQYF,TGCGCCAGCAGCCAAGATCGGAGGTTCAGCGGCGGCGGCGAGCAGTACTTC
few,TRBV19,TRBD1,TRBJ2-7,CASSPGTGSPYEQYF,TGTGCCAGTAGTCCCGGGACAGGCTCCCCCTACGAGCAGTACTTC
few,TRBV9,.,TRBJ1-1,CASSVAYGGTEAFF,TGTGCCAGCAGCGTAGCTTATGGTGGGACTGAAGCTTTCTTT
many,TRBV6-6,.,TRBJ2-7,CASGAGPPAHEQYF,TGTGCCAGCGGAGCCGGGCCCCCAGCCCACGAGCAGTACTTC
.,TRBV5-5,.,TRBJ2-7,CASSLGVGTYEQYF,TGTGCCAGCAGCTTGGGAGTCGGAACCTACGAGCAGTACTTC
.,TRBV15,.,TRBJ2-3,CATSRDTSTDTQYF,TGTGCCACCAGCAGGGACACTAGCACAGATACGCAGTATTTT
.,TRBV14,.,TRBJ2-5,CASSHRTAEGTQDF,TGTGCCAGCAGCCATAGGACAGCAGAAGGGACCCAGGACTTC
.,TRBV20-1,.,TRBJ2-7,CSARVRADSSYEQYF,TGCAGTGCTAGAGTGAGAGCAGATAGCTCCTACGAGCAGTACTTC
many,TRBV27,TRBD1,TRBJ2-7,CASSYRQGRYEQYF,TGTGCCAGCAGTTATCGACAGGGACGATACGAGCAGTACTTC
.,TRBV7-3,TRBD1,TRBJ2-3,CASSPGQGLDTQYF,TGTGCCAGCAGCCCAGGACAGGGATTGGATACGCAGTATTTT
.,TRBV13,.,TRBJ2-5,CASSLGGQQETQYF,TGTGCCAGCAGCTTAGGAGGACAGCAAGAGACCCAGTACTTC
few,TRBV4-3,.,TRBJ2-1,CASSPNLVLQFF,TGCGCCAGCAGCCCAAATCTAGTTCTCCAGTTCTTC
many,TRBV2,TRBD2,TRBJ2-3,CASSEYSGPKDTQYF,TGTGCCAGCAGTGAGTATAGCGGGCCCAAAGATACGCAGTATTTT
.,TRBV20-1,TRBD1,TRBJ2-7,CSARDTGQITYEQYF,TGCAGTGCTAGAGATACGGGACAGATCACCTACGAGCAGTACTTC
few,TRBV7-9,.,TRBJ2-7,CASSPPGTPSNEQYF,TGTGCCAGCAGCCCGCCCGGGACACCATCAAACGAGCAGTACTTC
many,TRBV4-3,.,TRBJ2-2,CASSQMRAPTGELFF,TGCGCCAGCAGCCAAATGAGGGCACCGACCGGGGAGCTGTTTTTT
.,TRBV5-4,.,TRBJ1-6,CASSKDRSSYNSPHHF,TGTGCCAGCAGCAAGGACAGAAGCTCCTATAATTCACCCCACCACTTT
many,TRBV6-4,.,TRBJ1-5,CASNYKLAGRQPQHF,TGTGCCAGCAATTACAAACTGGCAGGGAGACAGCCCCAGCATTTT
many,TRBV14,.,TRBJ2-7,CASSPDSPYEQYF,TGTGCCAGCAGCCCAGACAGCCCCTACGAGCAGTACTTC
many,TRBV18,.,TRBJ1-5,CASSPPGPGSQPQHF,TGTGCCAGCTCACCTCCCGGGCCAGGGAGTCAGCCCCAGCATTTT
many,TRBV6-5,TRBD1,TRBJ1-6,CASSYQTGSISPLHF,TGTGCCAGCAGTTACCAGACAGGGAGTATTTCACCCCTCCACTTT
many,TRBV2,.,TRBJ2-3,CASSEALLAESDTQYF,TGTGCCAGCAGTGAAGCGCTTCTGGCGGAATCAGATACGCAGTATTTT
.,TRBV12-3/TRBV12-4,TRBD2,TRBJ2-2,CASSPGTSGDTGELFF,TGTGCCAGCAGTCCCGGGACTAGCGGGGACACCGGGGAGCTGTTTTTT
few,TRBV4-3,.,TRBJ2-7,CASSQDRSRGYEQYF,TGCGCCAGCAGCCAAGATCGTAGCAGGGGTTACGAGCAGTACTTC
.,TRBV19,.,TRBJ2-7,CASSPIGGSEQYF,TGTGCCAGTAGTCCTATTGGGGGTAGCGAGCAGTACTTC
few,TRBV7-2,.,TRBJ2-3,CASRSNPDTQYF,TGTGCCAGCAGGTCCAACCCAGATACGCAGTATTTT
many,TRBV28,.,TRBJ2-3,CASSLNPTDTQYF,TGTGCCAGCAGTTTGAACCCCACAGATACGCAGTATTTT
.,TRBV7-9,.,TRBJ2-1,CASSFEASIYEQFF,TGTGCCAGCAGCTTCGAAGCCTCTATCTATGAGCAATTCTTC
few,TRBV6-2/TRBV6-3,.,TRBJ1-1,CASSYILKMNTEAFF,TGTGCCAGCAGTTACATCCTTAAGATGAACACTGAAGCTTTCTTT
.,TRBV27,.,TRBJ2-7,CASSLLAHINEQYF,TGTGCCAGCTCATTGCTAGCGCATATCAACGAGCAGTACTTC
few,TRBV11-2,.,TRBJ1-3,CASSLPNSGNTIYF,TGTGCCAGCAGCTTACCCAACTCTGGAAACACCATATATTTT
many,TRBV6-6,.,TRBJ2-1,CASKSGGRGDDQFF,TGTGCCAGCAAAAGTGGCGGGCGGGGAGACGATCAGTTCTTC
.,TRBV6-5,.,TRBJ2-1,CASTTLGNEQFF,TGTGCCAGCACCACTTTGGGGAATGAGCAGTTCTTC
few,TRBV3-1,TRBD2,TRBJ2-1,CASSPSGGRLNEQFF,TGTGCCAGCAGCCCAAGCGGGGGGAGGCTCAATGAGCAGTTCTTC
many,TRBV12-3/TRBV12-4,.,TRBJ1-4,CASKGRGEEKLFF,TGTGCCAGCAAGGGACGGGGCGAGGAAAAACTGTTTTTT
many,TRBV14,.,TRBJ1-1,CASSLYGGPYEAFF,TGTGCCAGCAGCCTTTACGGAGGCCCATATGAAGCTTTCTTT